This T cell receptor (beta chain) is drawn from a study of T cell responses to AZD1222 COVID-19 vaccine. This clone came up a few times. The antigen remains unidentified. Produced via immunoSEQ multiplex PCR; TCRdb's table is partial and in-frame only. The repertoire consists of approximately 140,000 clones, with 91% occurring once and the leading ten covering over 1.1%. Study-level points and caveats: Clonal diversity was possibly underestimated, and the donors were mostly white British, with more females.

This CDR3 comprises 13 residues. Germline CDR1 SGHNT, CDR2 YENEEA. V dropped 8 bases and J dropped 9; count of bases not matched to a gene: 9. The genes are TRBV11-3 and TRBJ2-4; TRBD1 matches at 8 bases. The sample here was peripheral blood, taken on day 0 of AZD1222 vaccination. The clonotype comes from an adult in good health. The CDR3 nucleotides are TGTGCCAGCTCCAGAGGGCAGGGGGCCATTCAGTACTTC. Amino acids: CASSRGQGAIQYF.